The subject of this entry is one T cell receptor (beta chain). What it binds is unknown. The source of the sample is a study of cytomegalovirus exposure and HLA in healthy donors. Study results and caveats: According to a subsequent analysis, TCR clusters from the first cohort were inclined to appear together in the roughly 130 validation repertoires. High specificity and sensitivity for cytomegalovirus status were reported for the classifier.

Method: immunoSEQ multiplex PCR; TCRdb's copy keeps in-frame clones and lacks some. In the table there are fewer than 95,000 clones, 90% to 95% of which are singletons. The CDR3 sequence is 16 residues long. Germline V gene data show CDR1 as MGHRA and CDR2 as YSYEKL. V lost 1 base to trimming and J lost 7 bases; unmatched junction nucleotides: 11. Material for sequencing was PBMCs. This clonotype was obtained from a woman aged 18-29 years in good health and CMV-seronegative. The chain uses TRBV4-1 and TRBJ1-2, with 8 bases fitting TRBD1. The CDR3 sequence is CASSQVRTGIRSGYTF. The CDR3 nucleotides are TGCGCCAGCAGCCAAGTTCGGACAGGGATTCGGAGTGGCTACACCTTC.